These T cell receptor beta chains were read from a single sample in a study of T cells after yellow fever vaccination. TCRdb reprocessed the 5' RACE reads via MiXCR and lists one record per CDR3 protein. The sample shows about 74,000 distinct CDR3 sequences, approximately 6.9% of them seen only once. Sample: CD8+ T cells sorted from PBMCs, taken less than 6 days after the first yellow fever vaccination. These receptors were collected from a young man who received the YFV17D yellow fever vaccine. The conserved cysteine and the conserved F or W are not part of the CDR3 here. A D gene is named only where the DNA matches it firmly.

d_gene,v_gene,len,CDR3aa
NA,TRBV4-3,16,ASSQLYKQGIYNSPLH
NA,TRBV3-1,13,ACCLRTDNTDTQY
TRBD2,TRBV20-1,12,SADGTSGQETQY
TRBD2,TRBV5-1,13,ASRAGLDDTGELF
TRBD1,TRBV30,15,AWSRGTGGYSNQPQH
NA,TRBV12-3/TRBV12-4,12,ASSRGRLTDTQY
NA,TRBV5-1,12,ASSLYTNTGELF
NA,TRBV4-2,13,ASSQVLSAGDEQF
NA,TRBV4-1,13,ASSQKGGGNTEAF
NA,TRBV7-8,13,ASSFRRDPGTEAF
NA,TRBV12-3/TRBV12-4,12,ASTLGAGSNEQF
NA,TRBV29-1,11,SAQTGVGNTIY
TRBD2,TRBV4-3,15,ASSQDGRGGVYNEQF
NA,TRBV10-3,11,AISESGVYEQY
TRBD1,TRBV7-6,11,ASSPGQQKTQY
TRBD1,TRBV6-1,15,ASSTGQGASRDYGYT
TRBD1,TRBV4-3,11,ASSQDSGGGYT
NA,TRBV4-3,13,ASSPRGQGGTEAF
TRBD1,TRBV29-1,11,SVYGTGMDEQF
NA,TRBV4-1,13,ASSQVHGGYNEQF
NA,TRBV19,12,ASRVGGDTDTQY
NA,TRBV7-9,14,ASSQTRDGAWSEQY
NA,TRBV6-1,12,ASRDRGGWNEQF
NA,TRBV6-5,15,ASSYHSGDRNGQPQH
NA,TRBV27,14,ASSAPGPLFPYEQY
TRBD1,TRBV29-1,12,SVEPGQGSYGYT
NA,TRBV27,13,ASSFQGLGTDTQY
NA,TRBV12-3/TRBV12-4,12,ASSFDSRPYEQY
TRBD1,TRBV19,9,ASSMGQYMY
NA,TRBV12-3/TRBV12-4,11,ASSLGTVYGYT
TRBD1,TRBV12-3/TRBV12-4,11,ASSDTGVQPQH
TRBD1,TRBV6-2/TRBV6-3,16,ASSTPFGTGVDNQPQH
NA,TRBV6-2/TRBV6-3,14,ASSYGPGDSYNEQF
TRBD2,TRBV10-3,13,AISETSGPNYEQY
NA,TRBV7-3,14,ASSSTSGSDAGELF
NA,TRBV30,12,AWRGQGMNTEAF
NA,TRBV6-2/TRBV6-3,10,ASSYLGSEAF
NA,TRBV5-4,12,ASSFGPGNNEQY
TRBD2,TRBV6-1,13,ASSLRGGQGNEQF
NA,TRBV28,12,ASSSPVNNSPLH
NA,TRBV6-5,14,ASSYQPPMEQETQY
NA,TRBV5-4,9,ASSSTETQY